Below are 5 T cell receptor beta chains sequenced from a single sample in a study of CD8 T cell repertoires and HIV-1 epitope variants. Which antigens these TCRs recognize remains unknown. This table comes from immunoSEQ multiplex PCR, and its TCRdb copy is limited to in-frame clones, with some not included. Among roughly 5,800 clones listed, approximately 72% were seen once. Sequencing used cultured CD8+ T cells derived from PBMCs. These receptors originate from a male donor with HIV.

The gene calls are TRBV27 and TRBJ1-1; 11 bases map to TRBD1. Per germline, CDR1 MNHEY and CDR2 SMNVEV (reference sequence). The J segment lost 3 bases and the V segment lost 4 bases, leaving 1 base of the junction unmatched. The CDR3 sequence is 14 residues long. CDR3 amino acids: CASSWTGGHTEAFF. The CDR3 region has the DNA TGTGCCAGCAGTTGGACAGGGGGCCACACTGAAGCTTTCTTT.

The chain is built from TRBV14 and TRBJ2-3; possible D gene TRBD2, 5 bases. The CDR3 length is 14 residues. Trimming shortened V by 4 bases and J by 1 base, and 9 bases separated the two germline ends. Germline V gene sequence: CDR1 SGHDN, CDR2 FVKESK. The DNA for the CDR3 is TGTGCCAGCAGCCCCTTGGGAGGCACAGATACGCAGTATTTT. It is translated as CASSPLGGTDTQYF.

This sequence joins TRBV7-9 and TRBJ2-1; 8 bases match TRBD2. The CDR3 is made up of 16 amino acids. Unmatched junction bases numbered 8, after V lost 5 bases and J lost 2 bases. The germline CDR1 and CDR2 sequences are SEHNR and FQNEAQ (reference sequence). CDR3 DNA sequence: TGTGCCAGCAGCCCACTAAGGACTAGCCCCTACAATGAGCAGTTCTTC. Encoded protein: CASSPLRTSPYNEQFF.

J is TRBJ2-5 and V is TRBV27; D may be TRBD2 (5 bases). V was pared by 7 bases and J by 5 bases, with 17 bases between. The CDR3 spans 14 residues. Per germline, CDR1 MNHEY and CDR2 SMNVEV (reference sequence). CDR3 in DNA: TGTGCCAGCAAAAAGGCTCGGGGAGTGGAGACCCAGTACTTC. Translating gives CASKKARGVETQYF.

The gene calls are TRBV7-2 and TRBJ2-7, with D hard to call. Germline CDR1 is SGHTA and CDR2 is FQGNSA. The CDR3 extends over 14 amino acids. Trimming took 5 bases from V and 0 from J, leaving 11 bases between them. The CDR3 is CASSPIGSSYEQYF. The CDR3 nucleotides read TGTGCCAGCAGCCCCATAGGGTCCTCCTACGAGCAGTACTTC.